This TCR beta chain was captured in a study of blood T cell repertoires in COVID-19. Whole-study context: Specimens from acute and convalescent COVID-19 originated in the United States, Italy and Spain. The analysed material was cDNA or gDNA that came from T cells, B-cell-depleted T cells, or PBMCs.

In the authors' methods: Using reference gene primer amplification, nucleated cell counts were estimated. TCRdb keeps only in-frame clones here, not all; method: immunoSEQ multiplex PCR. The V and J calls and clone size come from that table; D and trimming were worked out from the DNA. The data show about 12,000 clones, with around 70% seen just once and over 9.5% held by the top ten. While infection was still active, Seattle patients were enrolled and then followed longitudinally. Unmatched junction bases numbered 9, after V lost 6 bases and J lost 4 bases. The CDR3 is made up of 15 amino acids. CDR1 and CDR2 from the germline V gene are ENHRY and SYGVKD.

The sequenced material came from peripheral blood. The V and J genes are TRBV10-3 and TRBJ2-5; TRBD2 matches 9 bases. This receptor was taken from a man in his 60s with COVID-19, enrolled during active disease. CDR3 in DNA: TGTGCCATCAGCCAAGGGACTAGCAAAGGAGAGACCCAGTACTTC. Protein sequence: CAISQGTSKGETQYF.